A selection of T cell receptor beta chains follows, all from one sample in a study of T-cell reconstitution after alpha-beta-depleted transplantation in children. TCRdb reprocessed the PCR reads via MiXCR and lists one record per CDR3 protein. This table holds about 230,000 distinct CDR3 sequences, under 13% found once. The sample consisted of PBMCs, taken before TCRalphabeta/CD19-depleted stem cell transplant. All receptors derive from a child in the first two years of life with acute myeloid leukemia, due to receive a stem cell transplant. CDR3s include the opening cysteine and the closing phenylalanine or tryptophan. Fields, in order: clone size, J gene, V gene, D gene, CDR3 protein, CDR3 DNA. A D gene is named only where the DNA matches it firmly. Some rows have no size entry. The others give once, few or many, or a class for an expanded clone.

few TRBJ1-6 TRBV4-1 NA CATRASYNSPLHF TGCGCCACTCGAGCCTCCTATAATTCACCCCTCCACTTT
many TRBJ2-1 TRBV7-2 TRBD2 CASSKREAPYNEQFF TGTGCCAGCAGTAAGCGGGAGGCCCCTTACAATGAGCAGTTCTTC
few TRBJ2-2 TRBV15 NA CATSRENRGAHGELFF TGTGCCACCAGCAGAGAGAACCGGGGAGCGCACGGGGAGCTGTTTTTT
NA TRBJ2-1 TRBV7-6 NA CASSPGESSYNEQFF TGTGCCAGCAGCCCAGGCGAGAGCTCCTACAATGAGCAGTTCTTC
few TRBJ2-1 TRBV5-1 NA CASSLSGGGLYNEQFF TGCGCCAGCAGCTTGTCGGGAGGGGGCCTCTACAATGAGCAGTTCTTC
few TRBJ2-2 TRBV19 NA CASTLGLIGELFF TGTGCCAGTACCCTTGGACTTATCGGGGAGCTGTTTTTT
many TRBJ2-2 TRBV6-2/TRBV6-3 NA CASGYGVTNTGELFF TGTGCCAGTGGGTATGGGGTCACGAACACCGGGGAGCTGTTTTTT
NA TRBJ1-4 TRBV7-2 NA CASSPTRDENEKLFF TGTGCCAGCAGCCCGACAAGGGACGAGAATGAAAAACTGTTTTTT
NA TRBJ2-5 TRBV19 NA CASSIKGLQETQYF TGTGCCAGTAGTATAAAGGGACTGCAAGAGACCCAGTACTTC
NA TRBJ1-1 TRBV11-2 NA CASSPYPVTEAFF TGTGCCAGCAGCCCTTACCCGGTGACTGAAGCTTTCTTT
NA TRBJ2-7 TRBV6-1 TRBD1 CASRPGQNIYEQYF TGTGCCAGCAGGCCGGGACAGAACATCTACGAGCAGTACTTC
many TRBJ2-4 TRBV7-9 NA CASGGAQNIQYF TGTGCCAGCGGGGGGGCCCAAAACATTCAGTACTTC
NA TRBJ1-1 TRBV28 NA CATNSMNTEAFF TGTGCCACCAACTCCATGAACACTGAAGCTTTCTTT
NA TRBJ2-1 TRBV12-3/TRBV12-4 TRBD2 CTISFLVGGRGVYNEQFF TGTACCATCAGTTTTTTGGTTGGTGGGAGGGGAGTCTACAATGAGCAGTTCTTC
many TRBJ2-5 TRBV12-3/TRBV12-4 NA CASSLEGARRETQYF TGTGCCAGCAGTTTGGAGGGGGCCCGCAGAGAGACCCAGTACTTC
many TRBJ1-1 TRBV12-3/TRBV12-4 NA CASTGVGAVATEAFF TGTGCCAGCACAGGCGTCGGTGCGGTCGCTACTGAAGCTTTCTTT
many TRBJ2-5 TRBV10-1 NA CASSESTVGTQYF TGCGCCAGCAGTGAGTCGACTGTAGGGACCCAGTACTTC
many TRBJ2-7 TRBV5-1 NA CASSLAVSYEQYF TGTGCCAGCAGCTTAGCAGTATCCTACGAGCAGTACTTC
many TRBJ2-7 TRBV20-1 TRBD2 CSAGTSGRAYDEQYF TGCAGTGCTGGGACTAGCGGGAGGGCCTACGACGAGCAGTACTTC
few TRBJ1-2 TRBV6-1 NA CASSPTSFLYGYTF TGTGCCAGCAGCCCCACTTCCTTTCTTTATGGCTACACCTTC
few TRBJ1-2 TRBV12-3/TRBV12-4 TRBD1 CASSAQTGGGYTF TGTGCCAGCAGTGCCCAGACAGGGGGTGGTTACACCTTC
once TRBJ2-6 TRBV13 NA CASSSGALGAGANVLTF TGTGCCAGCAGCTCGGGGGCGCTAGGAGCTGGGGCCAACGTCCTGACTTTC
many TRBJ2-2 TRBV7-2 TRBD2 CASRRTSGNPNTGELFF TGTGCCAGCAGGCGGACTAGCGGGAACCCGAACACCGGGGAGCTGTTTTTT
many TRBJ2-2 TRBV20-1 NA CSARASSGSGELFF TGCAGTGCTAGAGCTTCCAGTGGGAGCGGGGAGCTGTTTTTT
many TRBJ1-5 TRBV20-1 NA CSAPWGGVNQPQHF TGCAGTGCCCCTTGGGGGGGGGTCAATCAGCCCCAGCATTTT
many TRBJ2-3 TRBV20-1 TRBD2 CSAVAGGTSTDTQYF TGCAGTGCTGTAGCGGGGGGAACTAGCACAGATACGCAGTATTTT
many TRBJ2-6 TRBV11-1 TRBD2 CAQQPTSGISGANVLTF TGTGCCCAGCAGCCCACTAGCGGCATCTCTGGGGCCAACGTCCTGACTTTC
many TRBJ1-2 TRBV12-3/TRBV12-4 TRBD1 CASSRPTGDGYTF TGTGCCAGCAGTCGCCCGACAGGGGATGGCTACACCTTC
many TRBJ2-7 TRBV10-3 TRBD1 CATGELYEQYF TGTGCGACAGGGGAACTATACGAGCAGTACTTC
many TRBJ2-7 TRBV20-1 TRBD2 CSASRSNFGLGPNEQYF TGCAGTGCTAGTCGGTCAAACTTTGGACTAGGACCCAACGAGCAGTACTTC
many TRBJ2-1 TRBV12-3/TRBV12-4 NA CASGARNVNEQFF TGTGCCAGCGGAGCTAGAAACGTAAATGAGCAGTTCTTC
many TRBJ1-5 TRBV6-1 TRBD1 CASSPYRGQEPQHF TGTGCCAGCAGTCCCTACAGGGGGCAGGAACCCCAGCATTTT